The source of this TCR beta chain is a study of blood T cells in healthy people across ages. All donors came from Russia, were Caucasian and healthy, and spanned ages 6 to 90. For the second PCR, which ran for 7 to 11 cycles, a sample-barcoded 5' primer and a J-beta primer mix were used. MiXCR, applied by TCRdb to the 5' RACE reads, yields one record per CDR3 protein. The sample includes hundreds of thousands of distinct CDR3 sequences, around half seen only once; the top ten take roughly 30%. The CDR3 sequence is 11 residues long. The V and J ends lost 4 bases and 10 bases respectively, with 5 bases between them. Germline V gene lookup returns CDR1 SNHLY and CDR2 FYNNEI. This clonotype was recorded a few times.

Sequenced: blood. This chain joins TRBV2 and TRBJ1-6; perhaps TRBD1 as D (5 bases). The TCR sequence derives from a woman aged 60 to 75 in good health. CDR3 protein: CASSGDSPLHF. CDR3 sequence (DNA): TGTGCCAGCAGTGGGGACTCACCCCTCCACTTT.